The present entry profiles one T cell receptor (beta chain) with its context. Its antigen is not known. This sample stems from a study of blood T cells in healthy people across ages. Germline loops: CDR1 SGHRS, CDR2 YFSETQ. This CDR3 spans 16 amino acids. V dropped 3 bases and J dropped 6 bases, with 18 bases sitting between them. Each sample yielded at least 6 million isolated PBMCs. Study-wide points: Among T cells, TCR beta diversity per million cells dropped roughly linearly as age rose.

Alongside a J-beta primer mix, a sample-barcoded 5' primer served in a second PCR lasting about 7 to 11 cycles. TCRdb reprocessed the 5' RACE reads with MiXCR, giving one entry per CDR3 protein. The data show about 720,000 distinct CDR3 sequences, roughly 20% seen once. J is TRBJ1-4 and V is TRBV5-1; D remains ambiguous. Sequencing was done on a sample of blood. The source of this sequence is a man aged 65 to 85 in good health. CDR3 sequence: CASSWAPQTGDEKLFF. The CDR3 DNA is TGCGCCAGCAGCTGGGCGCCTCAGACCGGGGATGAAAAACTGTTTTTT.